This T cell receptor (beta chain) comes out of a study of post-analysis software for immune sequencing data. In its sample, this clonotype was seen a few times. What it binds is not known. The CDR3 length is 17 residues. Losses at the gene ends were 5 bases for V and 4 bases for J; bases not matched to a gene: 16. Per the germline V gene, CDR1 is DFQATT and CDR2 is SNEGSKA (reference sequence). Study conclusions and caveats: Controls had lower frequencies than patients of roughly five TRBV segments, which included TRBV5-6, TRBV5-1 and TRBV20-1.

The TCR beta cDNA libraries carried unique molecular identifiers. Using its own MiXCR run on the PCR reads, TCRdb lists one record per CDR3 protein. The sample has 380,000 or so distinct CDR3 sequences, around 37% seen once. The source of this sequence is a girl aged 5-17 years with multiple sclerosis. The chain links TRBV20-1 to TRBJ1-5, with TRBD1 matching over 8 bases. The source material was blood. The CDR3 coding sequence is TGCAGTGCTGCCCCAATTGCAGGGGGCGTTGTGAATCAGCCCCAGCATTTT. Translated, it gives CSAAPIAGGVVNQPQHF.